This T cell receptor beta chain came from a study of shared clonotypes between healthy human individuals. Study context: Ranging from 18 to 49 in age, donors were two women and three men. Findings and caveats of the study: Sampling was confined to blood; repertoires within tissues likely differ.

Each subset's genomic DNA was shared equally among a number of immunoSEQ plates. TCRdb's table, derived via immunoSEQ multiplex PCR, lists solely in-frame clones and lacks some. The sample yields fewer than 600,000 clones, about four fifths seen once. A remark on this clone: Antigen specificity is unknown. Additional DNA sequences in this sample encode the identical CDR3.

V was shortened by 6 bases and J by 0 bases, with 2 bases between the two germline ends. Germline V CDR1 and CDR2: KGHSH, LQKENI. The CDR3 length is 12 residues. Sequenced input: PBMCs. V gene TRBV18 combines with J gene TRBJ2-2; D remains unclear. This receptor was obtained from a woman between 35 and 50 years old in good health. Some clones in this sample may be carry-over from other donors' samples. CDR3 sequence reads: CASSPNTGELFF. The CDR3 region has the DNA TGTGCCAGCTCCCCGAACACCGGGGAGCTGTTTTTT.